These T cell receptor beta chains were read from a single sample in a study of cytomegalovirus exposure and HLA in healthy donors. TCRdb's copy holds only in-frame clones and misses some; the assay was immunoSEQ multiplex PCR. The repertoire table contains approximately 140,000 clones. Source material: PBMCs. These receptors were taken from a young woman in good health and CMV-seronegative. The conserved cysteine and the conserved F or W are not part of the CDR3 here. Fields, in order: V gene, J gene, CDR3 protein.

TRBV13	TRBJ1-1	ASSADRGRTEAF
TRBV11-1	TRBJ2-3	ASSPRRRGTQY
TRBV5-1	TRBJ2-3	ASSLAASVSTDTQY
TRBV29-1	TRBJ2-7	SVEEEGSGAYEQY
TRBV27	TRBJ1-1	ASSLSQGFSTEAF
TRBV5-6	TRBJ2-3	ASSHKGWGTDAQY
TRBV11-3	TRBJ2-3	ASSLGRDTDTQY
TRBV6-1	TRBJ2-5	ASATERDGTQY
TRBV5-6	TRBJ1-3	ASTRTSREDTIY
TRBV9	TRBJ1-5	ASSATGQQHQPQH
TRBV10-3	TRBJ1-1	AISESVSNTEAF
TRBV28	TRBJ2-6	ASSSLLSLAGGPKYGANVLT
TRBV11-2	TRBJ2-7	ASSLAGAYEQY
TRBV6-6	TRBJ1-5	ASSARFNQPQH
TRBV9	TRBJ2-1	ASSEAGGLAGHNEQF
TRBV7-9	TRBJ1-1	ASSPKGRGLSDAEAF
TRBV21-1	TRBJ2-2	ASSELDSTGELF
TRBV4-2	TRBJ2-1	ASSQDTVSYNEQF
TRBV5-1	TRBJ2-5	ASSLAAGGQETQY
TRBV27	TRBJ2-7	ASSLGAGGEQY
TRBV1	TRBJ1-3	TSSPTPLRNTIY
TRBV18	TRBJ2-1	ASSPQGHVESEQF
TRBV7-9	TRBJ1-4	ASSSLTREGEKLF
TRBV9	TRBJ2-1	ASSVSGLAGPNEQF
TRBV15	TRBJ2-7	ATSRETSGAYEQY
TRBV30	TRBJ1-1	AWRGGGGTEAF
TRBV9	TRBJ1-1	ASSGGERGYTEAF
TRBV4-1	NA	ASSQITDLGEQY
TRBV7-9	TRBJ1-2	ASSFQQGSYGYT
TRBV2	NA	ASSLSYEQY
TRBV9	TRBJ2-5	ASSVAGGLVETQY
TRBV6-1	TRBJ2-3	ASRQGARTDTQY
TRBV19	TRBJ2-6	ASRPQGSGANVLT
TRBV4-3	TRBJ2-1	ASSQAGTRDYNEQF
TRBV9	TRBJ2-1	ASSVPNLVLAAYYNEQF
TRBV5-4	TRBJ2-7	ASSFLLAGGPHEQY
TRBV6-6	TRBJ2-5	ASSHGDRGETQY
TRBV10-3	TRBJ2-7	AISARGLAGVGLDYEQY
TRBV19	TRBJ2-1	ASRYTSGSRYEQF
TRBV19	TRBJ2-2	ASARVSDTGELF